This is a list of T cell receptor beta chains from one sample in a study of CD4 and CD8 cells across lung adenocarcinoma regions. One entry per CDR3 protein, called by TCRdb with MiXCR from the PCR reads. The table records roughly 25,000 distinct CDR3 sequences, more than 40% of them present only once. The sample was CD8+ T cells from the center of a lung tumor. The receptors were sampled from a male donor with lung adenocarcinoma. The CD4 and CD8 labels of this study may be unreliable. The CDR3 runs from the conserved cysteine through the conserved F or W. D genes are given only for firm matches. Size tells how often a clone was seen (once, few, many) or the class of an expanded clone, and some rows leave it out.

J	V	size	D	DNA	CDR3
TRBJ2-3	TRBV9	many	.	TGTGCCAGCAGCGTATCCCTTACCAGCACAGATACGCAGTATTTT	CASSVSLTSTDTQYF
TRBJ2-4	TRBV4-1	.	.	TGCGCCAGCAGCCGAGATACGGGGCTGGGAGCCAAAGATACGCAGTACTTC	CASSRDTGLGAKDTQYF
TRBJ2-3	TRBV10-3	.	.	TGTGCCTGCGGGGAGTCGGCGGCCCGCGGCACAGATACCCAGTACTTT	CACGESAARGTDTQYF
TRBJ2-1	TRBV6-5	few	.	TGTGCCAGCATTACCAGGACCACGTACAATGAGCAGTTCTTC	CASITRTTYNEQFF
TRBJ2-4	TRBV10-3	once	.	TGTGCCATCAGGGGGCTTCTAGCCCAAGACACGCAGTACTTC	CAIRGLLAQDTQYF
TRBJ1-5	TRBV6-1	many	.	TGTGCCAGCAGGCCAGGGGAGTTGAGCAATCAGCCCCAGCATTTT	CASRPGELSNQPQHF
TRBJ2-4	TRBV28	.	.	TGTGCCAGCACGCGCTTCGGGGGCGATGACCAAAACACCCAGTACTTC	CASTRFGGDDQNTQYF
TRBJ2-1	TRBV6-1	few	TRBD2	TGTGCCAGCCTACTAGCGGGCACTAGCTCCTACAATGAGCAGTTCTTC	CASLLAGTSSYNEQFF
TRBJ2-3	TRBV10-3	.	.	TGTGCCACCGGTCTAGGTGCGGAAAATACGCAGTATTTC	CATGLGAENTQYF
TRBJ2-3	TRBV27	.	.	TGTGCCAGCAGTGTATCGTTTCGACGAGTCAAAAATACTCAGTATTTC	CASSVSFRRVKNTQYF
TRBJ2-3	TRBV6-1	.	.	TGTGCCAGCAGCGTAGCCGGGATGTGGGTTAGAGACACTCAGTATTTC	CASSVAGMWVRDTQYF
TRBJ2-5	TRBV12-3/TRBV12-4	.	.	TGTGCCAGCACCCGGGCCGGGGGTGAGACCCAGTACTTC	CASTRAGGETQYF
TRBJ2-1	TRBV6-5	few	.	TGTGCCAGCAGTTACTTTAGCGGCTACAATGAGCAGTTCTTC	CASSYFSGYNEQFF
TRBJ2-4	TRBV10-1	once	.	TGCGCCAGCGGGGCGGGGCGCCGAGCCAAAAATACGCAGTACTTC	CASGAGRRAKNTQYF
TRBJ2-4	TRBV6-1	.	.	TGTGCCAGCAGGACAATGGGCGGGGCCATAAATATTCAGTACTTC	CASRTMGGAINIQYF
TRBJ2-1	TRBV5-1	.	TRBD1	TGCGCCAGCAGCTTCGGACAGGGCTACAATGAGCAGTTCTTC	CASSFGQGYNEQFF
TRBJ2-3	TRBV6-1	once	TRBD2	TGTGCCAGCCGTGAAGCGGGGCCGTGGGCCAAGAATACGCAGTATTTT	CASREAGPWAKNTQYF
TRBJ1-1	TRBV6-5	medium-sized	.	TGTGCCAGCAGCCCCAGCATTTGGAACACTGAAGCTTTCTTT	CASSPSIWNTEAFF
TRBJ2-7	TRBV11-2	few	.	TGTGCCAGCAGCTTAGCGTTAGGGGCGTACGAGCAGTACTTC	CASSLALGAYEQYF
TRBJ2-3	TRBV6-5	once	.	TGTGCCAGCAGTTACTCCAGGGCAGATACGCAGTATTTT	CASSYSRADTQYF
TRBJ1-5	TRBV6-1	.	.	TGTGCCAGCAGTGCCCGGGGGGCCTATCAGCCCCAGCATTTT	CASSARGAYQPQHF
TRBJ2-7	TRBV6-4	.	TRBD1	TGCGGCAGCAGGGGGCCAGGAGCCAAAAACACGCAGTACTTC	CGSRGPGAKNTQYF
TRBJ2-4	TRBV6-4	once	.	TGTGCCAGCAGGGGGCCGCGAGAGAAAGATACGCAGTACTTC	CASRGPREKDTQYF
TRBJ1-1	TRBV10-2	few	TRBD1	TGCGCCAGCAGAGACAGGGGACGGTGGACTGAAGCTTTCTTT	CASRDRGRWTEAFF
TRBJ2-1	TRBV4-1	many	.	TGCGCCAGCAGCCGCATTGATGGAGGACACAATGAGCAGTTCTTC	CASSRIDGGHNEQFF
TRBJ2-5	TRBV6-1	.	.	TGTGCCAGCACGGGGGCCGGGGGACGGGTCCGAGAGACGCAGTATTTC	CASTGAGGRVRETQYF
TRBJ2-3	TRBV10-3	.	.	TGTGCCATCAGGGGGTCCACCGGTACGCAGTATTTT	CAIRGSTGTQYF
TRBJ2-3	TRBV7-6	many	.	TGTGCCAGCAGCCCCGGAGGTGCAGATACGCAGTATTTT	CASSPGGADTQYF
TRBJ2-5	TRBV25-1	.	.	TGTGCCAGCAGTCGTGCGACACGGGGATCCGAGACCCAGTACTTC	CASSRATRGSETQYF
TRBJ1-1	TRBV12-3/TRBV12-4	many	.	TGTGCCAGCAGTTTTGAGGCGGGTGAAGCTTTCTTT	CASSFEAGEAFF
TRBJ2-5	TRBV28	.	.	TGTGCCAGCAGCGGGACCCGTGACCAAGAGACCCAGTACTTC	CASSGTRDQETQYF
TRBJ2-4	TRBV7-2	.	.	TGTGCCAGCAGCGTCTCGGGGTCGCTTGCCAAAAACATGCAGTACTTC	CASSVSGSLAKNMQYF
TRBJ2-3	TRBV10-3	.	.	TGTGCGGGCATTGGGGGGGCGAACAAAGATACGCAGTATTTC	CAGIGGANKDTQYF
TRBJ2-5	TRBV4-1	.	TRBD1	TGCGCCAGCAGCCAAGGGACAGGGCTTGGAGAGACCCAGTACTTC	CASSQGTGLGETQYF
TRBJ2-3	TRBV10-1	.	.	TGCGCCAGCGGTGAGGGGCTGGGGAGCACAGACATTCAGTATTTT	CASGEGLGSTDIQYF
TRBJ1-5	TRBV6-5	many	.	TGTGCCAGCAGTTACGGTGAGGGAGGCAAGCCCCAGCATTTT	CASSYGEGGKPQHF
TRBJ1-1	TRBV7-8	.	TRBD1	TGTGCCAGCAGCTTAAACAACCCAGGGGGTGAAGCTTTCTTT	CASSLNNPGGEAFF
TRBJ2-5	TRBV10-3	.	TRBD1	TGTGCCACTAAACCCCTGGACAGGGGGCGAATTACGACCCAGTACTTC	CATKPLDRGRITTQYF
TRBJ2-1	TRBV10-2	medium-sized	.	TGCGCCAGCAGCGAGCCCCATACTATACAATTTGTGTCCAATGAGCAGTTCTTC	CASSEPHTIQFVSNEQFF
TRBJ2-7	TRBV6-1	many	.	TGTGCCAGCAGTGAATCTGGAACTGTTTCCTACGAGCAGTACTTC	CASSESGTVSYEQYF